Following are 30 T cell receptor beta chains from one sample sequenced in a study of CD4+ T cells in melanoma. The data were produced by immunoSEQ multiplex PCR, yet TCRdb's version contains in-frame clones alone and is incomplete. The table shows 50,000 or so clones, with 89% occurring only once. Sequencing used peripheral blood. The source of these receptors is a human donor with melanoma.

This clone was detected only once. The chain combines TRBV18 with TRBJ1-6, with D maybe TRBD1 (5 bases). This CDR3 region has 15 residues. Germline V gene data show CDR1 as KGHSH and CDR2 as LQKENI. The germline V and J ends were trimmed by 4 bases and 5 bases, with 12 bases remaining between them. The CDR3 protein is CASSLEKGDNSPLHF. The CDR3 coding sequence is TGTGCCAGCTCACTCGAGAAAGGGGATAATTCACCCCTCCACTTT.

The rearrangement links TRBV10-3 to TRBJ1-3; a possible D gene is TRBD1 (5 bases). Trimming removed 8 bases from V and 0 bases from J, with 11 bases in between. The CDR3 length is 14 residues. Germline lookup yields CDR1 ENHRY and CDR2 SYGVKD. The CDR3 sequence is CAIGGGNSGNTIYF. The CDR3 DNA sequence: TGTGCCATCGGGGGGGGGAACTCTGGAAACACCATATATTTT.

CDR3 sequence: CASSLGGDGKNIQYF. The CDR3, as DNA: TGTGCCAGCAGCTTAGGAGGGGACGGCAAAAACATTCAGTACTTC. The chain links TRBV5-4 to TRBJ2-4; perhaps TRBD2 as D (6 bases). CDR3 length: 15 residues. Per the germline V gene, CDR1 is SGHNT and CDR2 is YYREEE (reference sequence). Trimming removed 2 bases from V and 3 bases from J, with 12 bases in between.

DNA for the CDR3: TGTGCCAGCAGTTTCTGGGGGAAGAACACTGAAGCTTTCTTT. Protein: CASSFWGKNTEAFF. The V gene is TRBV28, the J gene TRBJ1-1; D may be TRBD1 (5 bases). The CDR3 is made up of 14 amino acids. V was trimmed by 3 bases and J by 1 base, leaving 9 bases between them. From germline, CDR1 is MDHEN and CDR2 SYDVKM.

V usage is TRBV11-2 and J usage is TRBJ1-1; no clear D. The CDR3 runs 14 residues. Germline V gene lookup returns CDR1 SGHAT and CDR2 FQNNGV. Trimming cost V 5 bases and J 1 base, with 11 bases left between them. DNA for the CDR3: TGTGCCAGCAGCCGAGGTAGAGGGAACACTGAAGCTTTCTTT. Encoded protein: CASSRGRGNTEAFF.

V gene TRBV5-1 combines with J gene TRBJ2-5; 11 nucleotides agree with TRBD1. Germline V lookup: CDR1 SGHRS, CDR2 YFSETQ. The CDR3 sequence is 17 residues long. Trimming cost V 5 bases and J 5 bases; bases outside gene matches: 14. DNA for the CDR3: TGCGCCAGCAGTTATGGGACAGGGGGTACGGGTAGGGAGACCCAGTACTTC. Amino acid sequence: CASSYGTGGTGRETQYF.

The chain links TRBV7-9 to TRBJ1-2; D unclear. The CDR3 is 14 amino acids. Germline-derived CDR1 and CDR2 are SEHNR and FQNEAQ (reference sequence). V was cut by 1 base and J by 4 bases, with 10 bases left in between. This CDR3 reads CASSLGTRGYGYTF. In DNA, the CDR3 is TGTGCCAGCAGCTTAGGGACTCGAGGCTATGGCTACACCTTC.

This chain links TRBV5-5 with TRBJ1-5; D might be TRBD1 (6 bases). CDR3 length: 16 amino acids. With 4 bases removed from V and 3 bases from J, the gap between germline ends came to 17 bases. Per the germline V gene, CDR1 is SGHKS and CDR2 is YYEKEE (reference sequence). The CDR3 DNA reads TGTGCCAGCAGCCGTACCGGCGGACAGTTCAATCAGCCCCAGCATTTT. Translated, it gives CASSRTGGQFNQPQHF.

The chain combines TRBV18 with TRBJ2-3, with 9 bases lining up with TRBD1. CDR3 length: 15 residues. The V gene's germline CDR1 is KGHSH and CDR2 LQKENI. Unmatched junction bases numbered 7, after V lost 8 bases and J lost 1 base. The CDR3 spells CASGRQGVGTDTQYF. The CDR3 DNA reads as TGTGCCAGCGGGCGACAGGGGGTCGGCACAGATACGCAGTATTTT.

The rearrangement uses TRBV5-1 and TRBJ2-3, with D perhaps TRBD2 (7 bases). V was shortened by 0 bases and J by 6 bases, with 23 bases between the two germline ends. The V gene's germline CDR1 is SGHRS and CDR2 YFSETQ. The CDR3 runs 18 residues. CDR3 amino acids: CASSLDSSPGGKSDTQYF. The CDR3 region has the DNA TGCGCCAGCAGCTTGGATTCTTCGCCGGGGGGCAAGTCGGATACGCAGTATTTT.

Only one count was recorded for this clone. Other nucleotide sequences from this sample produce the same CDR3. The V call is TRBV9, the J call TRBJ2-7, with 13 positions matching TRBD2. Trimming at V came to 4 bases and at J to 0 bases, leaving 4 bases not matched to a gene. Germline-derived CDR1 and CDR2 are SGDLS and YYNGEE. The CDR3 is 16 amino acids. In DNA form, the CDR3 reads TGTGCCAGCAGCCCTGGACTAGCGGGGGCCTCCTACGAGCAGTACTTC. It encodes CASSPGLAGASYEQYF.

V and J are TRBV9 and TRBJ2-3; the match to TRBD1 covers 10 bases. The junction had 1 base not matched to a gene; V was cut back by 2 bases and J by 1 base. CDR3 length: 15 residues. Germline V gives CDR1 SGDLS, CDR2 YYNGEE. CDR3 sequence (DNA): TGTGCCAGCAGCGTGGGGACAGGGGGCACAGATACGCAGTATTTT. Translating gives CASSVGTGGTDTQYF.

The chain employs TRBV27 and TRBJ1-1, with 10 bases that match TRBD1. Germline CDR1 MNHEY, CDR2 SMNVEV (reference sequence). V shed 3 bases and J 5 bases; nucleotides not matched to a gene: 3. The CDR3 is 14 residues long. CDR3 region: CASSLTGGWTEAFF. The CDR3 DNA sequence: TGTGCCAGCAGTTTGACAGGGGGCTGGACTGAAGCTTTCTTT.

This clone was counted a single time. This chain links TRBV7-6 with TRBJ1-3; TRBD1 matches at 7 bases. The CDR3 spans 18 residues. CDR1 SGHVS and CDR2 FNYEAQ come from the germline V gene. Trimming cost V 1 base and J 2 bases; bases outside gene matches: 11. The CDR3 here is CASSLEVMSGGTGNTIYF. CDR3 DNA sequence: TGTGCCAGCAGCTTAGAAGTTATGTCAGGGGGGACTGGAAACACCATATATTTT.

The chain has TRBV6-4 and TRBJ1-6; 8 positions match TRBD1. Germline V lookup: CDR1 MRHNA, CDR2 SNTAGT. This CDR3 has 14 amino acids. V shed 4 bases, J shed 7 bases, and the junction held 3 bases outside the gene matches. The CDR3 nucleotides are TGTGCCAGCAGTGGGACAGGGTCAAATTCACCCCTCCACTTT. Its protein is CASSGTGSNSPLHF.

This chain joins TRBV15 and TRBJ2-1; maybe TRBD1 (6 bases). Trimming removed 3 bases from V and 12 bases from J, with 21 bases in between. From germline, CDR1 is LNHNV and CDR2 YYDKDF (reference sequence). CDR3 length: 15 amino acids. The CDR3 coding sequence is TGTGCCACCAGCAGCCCCGATAGGGCGAGAGGGGGGCAGTTCTTC. It encodes CATSSPDRARGGQFF.

The rearrangement links TRBV25-1 to TRBJ2-5; D is unclear. CDR3 length equals 17 residues. Trimming took off 2 bases at V and 5 bases at J, with 21 bases between the two ends. Germline lookup yields CDR1 MGHDK and CDR2 SYGVNS. The CDR3 sequence is CASSELRTSGEPETQYF. Written as DNA, the CDR3 is TGTGCCAGCAGTGAACTCCGGACGTCTGGAGAACCGGAGACCCAGTACTTC. The complete variable domain, with remaining parts taken from reference TRBV25-1 and TRBJ2-5, reads EADIYQTPRYLVIGTGKKITLECSQTMGHDKMYWYQQDPGMELHLIHYSYGVNSTEKGDLSSESTVSRIRTEHFPLTLESARPSHTSQYLCASSELRTSGEPETQYFGPGTRLLVL.

The J gene is TRBJ2-7, the V gene TRBV7-2; TRBD1 might be the D (5 bases). Trimming pared 1 base from V and 3 bases from J, leaving 10 bases between. The length of the CDR3 is 14 residues. Germline assignment: CDR1 SGHTA and CDR2 FQGNSA. This chain's CDR3 is CASSLGQGNYEQYF. The DNA for the CDR3 is TGTGCCAGCAGCTTAGGTCAGGGCAACTACGAGCAGTACTTC.

The genes are TRBV19 and TRBJ1-2; weak D call: TRBD1 (5 bases). This CDR3 region has 13 residues. Germline V gives CDR1 LNHDA, CDR2 SQIVND (reference sequence). The ends were cut back, 4 bases at V and 8 bases at J, with 14 bases in the middle. CDR3 coding DNA: TGTGCCAGTAGTACACAGGATGTTGGGGGCTACACCTTC. Translated, it gives CASSTQDVGGYTF.

The sample holds a few counts of this clone. The chain links TRBV5-6 to TRBJ1-2; D is unresolved. This CDR3 has 14 residues. Per the germline V gene, CDR1 is SGHDT and CDR2 is YYEEEE. Between the trimmed V and J ends, which lost 4 bases and 8 bases, there was a span of 18 bases. This chain's CDR3 is CASSPLQSHVGYTF. CDR3 DNA: TGTGCCAGCAGCCCCCTGCAGAGCCATGTGGGCTACACCTTC.

V and J are TRBV7-8 and TRBJ1-6; D is undetermined. With 5 bases removed from V and 2 bases from J, the gap between germline ends came to 13 bases. Germline CDR1 reads SGHVS; CDR2 reads FQNEAQ. This CDR3 is 16 amino acids long. This chain's CDR3 is CASSRPRVPYNSPLHF. The CDR3 nucleotides read TGTGCCAGCAGCCGCCCGAGGGTCCCCTATAATTCACCCCTCCACTTT.

The chain is built from TRBV9 and TRBJ2-5; TRBD2 aligns across 10 bases. V gave up 4 bases and J gave up 5 bases; unmatched junction bases: 8. This CDR3 has 15 amino acids. Germline V CDR1 and CDR2: SGDLS, YYNGEE. This CDR3 reads CASSIHTAGGETQYF. In DNA form, the CDR3 reads TGTGCCAGCAGCATCCACACAGCGGGGGGGGAGACCCAGTACTTC. The complete variable domain, with remaining parts taken from reference TRBV9 and TRBJ2-5, reads DSGVTQTPKHLITATGQRVTLRCSPRSGDLSVYWYQQSLDQGLQFLIQYYNGEERAKGNILERFSAQQFPDLHSELNLSSLELGDSALYFCASSIHTAGGETQYFGPGTRLLVL.

The V call is TRBV6-5, the J call TRBJ2-7; the match to TRBD2 covers 8 bases. The CDR3 has 13 amino acids. CDR1 MNHEY and CDR2 SVGAGI come from the germline V gene. Trimming cost V 9 bases and J 5 bases; bases outside gene matches: 9. The CDR3 loop reads CASHLSGGDEQYF. CDR3 coding DNA: TGTGCCAGTCACCTAAGCGGGGGAGACGAGCAGTACTTC.

The chain recombines TRBV18 with TRBJ1-1, with a possible D match to TRBD1 (6 bases). Germline V gene sequence: CDR1 KGHSH, CDR2 LQKENI. The CDR3 spans 17 residues. Trimming stripped 1 base from V and 1 base from J, with 16 bases between. The CDR3 nucleotides read TGTGCCAGCTCACCACTGGTAGGGGGAGGGACGAACACTGAAGCTTTCTTT. The encoded protein is CASSPLVGGGTNTEAFF.

The chain has TRBV7-2 and TRBJ2-2; no reliable D call. Between the trimmed V and J ends, which lost 1 base and 2 bases, there was a span of 14 bases. This CDR3 region has 17 residues. CDR1 is SGHTA and CDR2 is FQGNSA in the germline V gene. CDR3 in amino acids: CASSLVVAGPNTGELFF. The CDR3 DNA reads TGTGCCAGCAGCTTAGTAGTTGCTGGGCCCAACACCGGGGAGCTGTTTTTT.

This chain joins TRBV5-6 and TRBJ2-7; 7 bases agree with TRBD2. This CDR3 has 11 amino acids. With V trimmed by 3 bases and J by 6 bases, 0 bases remained unmatched. The germline V gene encodes CDR1 SGHDT and CDR2 YYEEEE. CDR3 bases: TGTGCCAGCAGCTGGGAGGGCGAGCAGTACTTC. Amino acids: CASSWEGEQYF.

This sequence joins TRBV6-4 and TRBJ2-1; D is uncertain. Trimming removed 2 bases from V and 0 bases from J, with 11 bases in between. Per germline, CDR1 MRHNA and CDR2 SNTAGT. This CDR3 is built from 16 residues. CDR3: CASSDGPKSSYNEQFF. CDR3 nucleotides: TGTGCCAGCAGTGACGGGCCGAAGAGCTCCTACAATGAGCAGTTCTTC.

The chain uses TRBV15 and TRBJ1-2, with 9 positions matching TRBD1. Germline V lookup: CDR1 LNHNV, CDR2 YYDKDF (reference sequence). The CDR3 runs to 19 residues. The junction had 20 bases not matched to a gene; V was cut back by 4 bases and J by 5 bases. CDR3 residues: CATSMKIMAQDRGEYGYTF. CDR3 in DNA: TGTGCCACCAGCATGAAAATTATGGCTCAGGACAGGGGCGAGTATGGCTACACCTTC.

V and J are TRBV13 and TRBJ1-6; 8 nucleotides line up with TRBD1. Losses at the gene ends were 7 bases for V and 7 bases for J; bases not matched to a gene: 15. Germline CDR1 PRHDT, CDR2 FYEKMQ (reference sequence). The CDR3 extends over 17 amino acids. This CDR3 reads CASTPGGPAVRNSPLHF. CDR3 bases: TGTGCCAGCACCCCAGGGGGCCCCGCGGTGAGGAATTCACCCCTCCACTTT.

The chain combines TRBV11-2 with TRBJ2-3; 10 bases line up with TRBD2. V lost 5 bases to trimming and J lost 2 bases; unmatched junction nucleotides: 7. This CDR3 comprises 16 residues. Looked up from germline, CDR1 is SGHAT and CDR2 is FQNNGV. The CDR3 DNA follows: TGTGCCAGCAGCCCCTTAGCGGGGGGCGACACAGATACGCAGTATTTT. Its translation: CASSPLAGGDTDTQYF.